The 8 T cell receptor beta chains below all came from one sample that was sequenced in a study of metastatic and nonmetastatic thyroid tumors (dated by TCRdb to 2020 to 2022). Library preparation used PCR. TCRdb names Illumina HiSeq 4000 as the instrument used. Clones were called with MiXCR by TCRdb after fastp trimmed the public reads at Q25, and only in-frame beta chains were retained. This sample lists 7,000 or so clones; under 35% were detected once. The leading ten clones occupy around 17% of the sample. None of the patients had been given any treatment before thyroid surgery. Sequenced sample: adjacent normal tissue. These receptors all stem from a male donor with papillary thyroid cancer or a benign thyroid nodule (not recorded which). Some clones in this sample may be carry-over from other donors' samples.

V and J are TRBV5-5 and TRBJ1-2, with TRBD1 as a possible D gene (5 bases). The CDR3 covers 16 residues. V was trimmed by 0 bases and J by 1 base, leaving 13 bases between them. Germline CDR1 is SGHKS and CDR2 is YYEKEE (reference sequence). The CDR3 DNA follows: TGTGCCAGCAGCTTGGGGTCGATTACAGGTAACTATGGCTACACCTTC. Residues: CASSLGSITGNYGYTF.

This clone turned up a few times. One end of the junction varies from germline; a read error may be responsible. This rearrangement joins TRBV6-1 to TRBJ1-2, with no clear D. The germline gives CDR1 MNHNS, CDR2 SASEGT. The CDR3 is made up of 12 amino acids. CDR3 loop: CAISESNYGYTF. DNA for the CDR3: TGTGCCATCAGTGAGAGTAACTATGGCTACACCTTC.

Points on this clone: The same CDR3 can be traced to other DNA sequences in this sample. The J gene is TRBJ2-1, the V gene TRBV30, with 8 nucleotides matching TRBD2. The CDR3 is made up of 14 amino acids. J lost 7 bases, V lost 8 bases, and 13 bases had no gene match. Germline CDR1 reads GTSNPN; CDR2 reads SVGIG (reference sequence). CDR3 DNA: TGTGCCCGGGCCGCTAGTGGGACTAGGAATGAGCAGTTCTTC. Amino acid sequence: CARAASGTRNEQFF.

The chain joins TRBV20-1 to TRBJ2-7, with TRBD1 identical over 9 bases. Germline assignment: CDR1 DFQATT and CDR2 SNEGSKA (reference sequence). The CDR3 extends over 14 amino acids. With V trimmed by 5 bases and J by 3 bases, 8 bases remained unmatched. CDR3 bases: TGCAGTGCTCAAAGGGACAGGGAGGACTACGAGCAGTACTTC. Translating it yields CSAQRDREDYEQYF.

This chain uses TRBV6-1 with TRBJ2-1; D is perhaps TRBD1 (7 bases). V was cut by 10 bases and J by 6 bases, with 19 bases left in between. The germline gives CDR1 MNHNS, CDR2 SASEGT. This CDR3 is built from 14 residues. The CDR3 is CAIIDRVGGNEQFF. The CDR3 DNA sequence: TGTGCCATCATAGACAGGGTGGGGGGCAATGAGCAGTTCTTC.

This chain connects TRBV7-2 to TRBJ1-2; D unresolved. CDR1 SGHTA and CDR2 FQGNSA come from the germline V gene. This CDR3 is built from 13 residues. The germline V and J ends were trimmed by 4 bases and 6 bases, with 12 bases remaining between them. DNA for the CDR3: TGTGCCAGCAGCTCGTACCTGACGAATGGCTACACCTTC. This codes for CASSSYLTNGYTF. Using reference TRBV7-2 and TRBJ1-2 for the parts outside the CDR3, the full variable domain is GAGVSQSPSNKVTEKGKDVELRCDPISGHTALYWYRQSLGQGLEFLIYFQGNSAPDKSGLPSDRFSAERTGGSVSTLTIQRTQQEDSAVYLCASSSYLTNGYTFGSGTRLTVV.

This clone was picked up a small number of times. This chain links TRBV11-1 with TRBJ2-7; 7 positions agree with TRBD2. The CDR3 is 16 residues long. The germline V gene has CDR1 SGHAT and CDR2 FQDESV (reference sequence). The V segment lost 1 base and the J segment 4 bases; nucleotides outside the gene matches: 10. CDR3 residues: CASSLGSAGARYEQYF. The CDR3 region has the DNA TGTGCCAGCAGCTTAGGTTCGGCGGGAGCTAGATACGAGCAGTACTTC.

By share, this clone counts as large. The chain uses TRBV24-1 and TRBJ2-7; no clear D. Germline lookup yields CDR1 KGHDR and CDR2 SFDVKD. V lost 0 bases and J lost 6, with 17 bases in between. The length of the CDR3 is 16 residues. CDR3 loop: CATSDLNLRILAEQYF. In DNA, the CDR3 is TGTGCCACCAGTGATTTGAATCTACGGATCCTCGCCGAGCAGTACTTC.